Each of the 9 T cell receptor beta chains below was sequenced from the same sample in a study of blood T cell repertoires in COVID-19. Using immunoSEQ multiplex PCR, the repertoire was profiled, and TCRdb retains in-frame clones only, with some absent. The sample yields approximately 260,000 clones, approximately 80% seen once. The source material was peripheral blood. These receptors were taken from a woman in her 40s with active or convalescent COVID-19.

The chain has TRBV7-2 and TRBJ2-3, with D possibly being TRBD2 (6 bases). Germline V gene sequence: CDR1 SGHTA, CDR2 FQGNSA. The CDR3 consists of 19 residues. V was cut by 1 base and J by 8 bases, with 28 bases left in between. CDR3 region: CASSLEGRLESPYAVTQYF. Written as DNA, the CDR3 is TGTGCCAGCAGCTTAGAGGGTCGACTAGAGTCCCCTTACGCGGTTACGCAGTATTTT.

This chain connects TRBV5-1 to TRBJ2-3; a possible D gene is TRBD2 (5 bases). This CDR3 has 16 residues. Per the germline V gene, CDR1 is SGHRS and CDR2 is YFSETQ. Trimming cost V 5 bases and J 5 bases, with 21 bases left between them. In nucleotides, the CDR3 is TGCGCCAGCAGACTGCAACCGGGCTCTGAGGGAGATACGCAGTATTTT. This gives the protein CASRLQPGSEGDTQYF.

The rearrangement joins TRBV6-5 to TRBJ2-1, with 7 bases aligning to TRBD2. The CDR3 runs to 15 residues. The V and J ends lost 5 bases and 4 bases, in that order; junction bases with no gene match: 8. Germline V CDR1 and CDR2: MNHEY, SVGAGI. This CDR3 reads CASSTAGEGYNEQFF. DNA of the CDR3: TGTGCCAGCAGTACGGCGGGGGAGGGTTACAATGAGCAGTTCTTC.

The V call is TRBV5-1, the J call TRBJ1-1, with 9 bases fitting TRBD1. With V trimmed by 4 bases and J by 8 bases, 9 bases remained unmatched. The CDR3 has 14 residues. Per germline, CDR1 SGHRS and CDR2 YFSETQ. CDR3 protein: CASSPLQGAREAFF. Here the CDR3 DNA reads TGCGCCAGCAGCCCGTTACAGGGGGCGCGGGAAGCTTTCTTT.

The chain has TRBV19 and TRBJ2-1; TRBD2 agrees at 11 bases. V lost 10 bases, J lost 0 bases, and 14 bases stayed unmatched. Per germline, CDR1 LNHDA and CDR2 SQIVND (reference sequence). The CDR3 consists of 18 residues. The CDR3 sequence: CATRLAGPVVFSYNEQFF. The CDR3 DNA sequence: TGTGCCACCCGACTAGCGGGGCCGGTAGTTTTCTCCTACAATGAGCAGTTCTTC. The full variable domain, in which reference TRBV19 and TRBJ2-1 provide the parts outside the CDR3, is DGGITQSPKYLFRKEGQNVTLSCEQNLNHDAMYWYRQDPGQGLRLIYYSQIVNDFQKGDIAEGYSVSREKKESFPLTVTSAQKNPTAFYLCATRLAGPVVFSYNEQFFGPGTRLTVL.

V is TRBV6-5 and J is TRBJ2-2, with 8 bases matching TRBD2. Germline lookup yields CDR1 MNHEY and CDR2 SVGAGI. The CDR3 loop spans 11 amino acids. V trimming: 11 bases; J trimming: 4 bases; junction bases outside the gene matches: 0. The CDR3 nucleotides read TGTGCCCGGGGGGGCACCGGGGAGCTGTTTTTT. This sequence encodes CARGGTGELFF.

V usage is TRBV5-5 and J usage is TRBJ2-5, with 8 bases lining up with TRBD1. Trimming at V came to 0 bases and at J to 3 bases, leaving 7 bases not matched to a gene. CDR3 length: 16 residues. CDR1 is SGHKS, CDR2 YYEKEE, per germline (reference sequence). Written as DNA, the CDR3 is TGTGCCAGCAGCTTGGGCGGCAGGGGGCTCGAAGAGACCCAGTACTTC. Protein product: CASSLGGRGLEETQYF. The variable domain in full, completed from reference TRBV5-5 and TRBJ2-5, reads DAGVTQSPTHLIKTRGQQVTLRCSPISGHKSVSWYQQVLGQGPQFIFQYYEKEERGRGNFPDRFSARQFPNYSSELNVNALLLGDSALYLCASSLGGRGLEETQYFGPGTRLLVL.

The V gene is TRBV30, the J gene TRBJ1-1; unclear D gene. Deletions cut 4 bases from V and 1 base from J, with 7 bases between. The CDR3 is 12 amino acids. CDR1 GTSNPN and CDR2 SVGIG come from the germline V gene (reference sequence). For the CDR3, the DNA is TGTGCCTGGAAGCGAGGGAACACTGAAGCTTTCTTT. Translating it yields CAWKRGNTEAFF.

This clone has at least ten counts. The V and J genes are TRBV6-5 and TRBJ2-1; 14 bases align to TRBD2. The germline V gene encodes CDR1 MNHEY and CDR2 SVGAGI. The CDR3 runs to 15 residues. V shed 7 bases, J shed 7 bases, and the junction held 6 bases outside the gene matches. Written as DNA, the CDR3 is TGTGCCAGCACTGGACTAGCGGGGGGACGAAATGAGCAGTTCTTC. Protein: CASTGLAGGRNEQFF.